This T cell receptor beta chain appears in the sequencing data of a study of CD8+ T cells in alopecia areata. Study-level findings and limits: Unlike in mice, where it was clearer, TCR sharing across patients was less clear, possibly HLA-related.

Comments on this clone: As yet, its antigen is unknown.

Treatment described: oral pan-JAK inhibitor, 5-10 mg twice daily. RNA was isolated and reverse transcribed to cDNA, the sequencing template. The table came from immunoSEQ multiplex PCR; TCRdb's copy has only in-frame clones and leaves some out. The profile shows 150,000 or so clones, about 86% of them singletons. The specimen was CD8+ T cells sorted from blood, collected at week 4, from a patient treated with tofacitinib. The source of this sequence is a human donor with alopecia areata.

CDR3 in DNA: TGCGCCAGCAGCCAAGAACCGTTGGGGTCGGCCCAGTACTTC. It encodes CASSQEPLGSAQYF. The chain recombines TRBV4-1 with TRBJ2-5; no reliable D call. V lost 0 bases and J 9 bases, leaving 14 bases between the germline ends. The CDR3 has 14 amino acids. Germline V gene sequence: CDR1 MGHRA, CDR2 YSYEKL.